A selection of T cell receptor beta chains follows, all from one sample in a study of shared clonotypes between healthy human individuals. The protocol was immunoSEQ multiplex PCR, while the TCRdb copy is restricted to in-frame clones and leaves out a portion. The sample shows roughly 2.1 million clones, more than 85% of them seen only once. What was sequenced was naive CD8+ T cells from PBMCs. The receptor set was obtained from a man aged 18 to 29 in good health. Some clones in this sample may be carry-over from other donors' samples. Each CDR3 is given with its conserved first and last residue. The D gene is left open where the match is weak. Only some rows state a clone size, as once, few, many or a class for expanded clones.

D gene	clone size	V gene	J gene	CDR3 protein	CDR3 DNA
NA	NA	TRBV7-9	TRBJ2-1	CASNTGEQFF	TGTGCCAGCAACACGGGTGAGCAGTTCTTC
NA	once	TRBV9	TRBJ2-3	CASSTQGGAGSTDTQYF	TGTGCCAGCAGCACTCAGGGAGGAGCGGGCTCCACAGATACGCAGTATTTT
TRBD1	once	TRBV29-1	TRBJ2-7	CSAGQGYEQYF	TGCAGCGCCGGACAGGGTTACGAGCAGTACTTC
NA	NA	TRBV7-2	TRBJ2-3	CASSLGTASTDTQYF	TGTGCCAGCAGCTTAGGGACCGCGAGCACAGATACGCAGTATTTT
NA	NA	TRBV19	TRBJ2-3	CASSLAIRRDTQYF	TGTGCCAGTAGCCTCGCGATACGGCGAGATACGCAGTATTTT
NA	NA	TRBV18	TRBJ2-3	CASSPPRIPGTTDTQYF	TGTGCCAGCTCACCGCCCCGCATCCCTGGGACCACAGATACGCAGTATTTT
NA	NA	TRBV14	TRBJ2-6	CASRGRSGANVLTF	TGTGCCAGCAGAGGGAGGTCTGGGGCCAACGTCCTGACTTTC
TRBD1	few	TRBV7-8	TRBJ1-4	CASSFPSQGAGFDEKLFF	TGTGCCAGCAGCTTCCCCTCACAGGGGGCAGGATTTGATGAAAAACTGTTTTTT
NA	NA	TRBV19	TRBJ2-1	CASSIARISSYNEQFF	TGTGCCAGTAGTATCGCCAGAATTAGCTCCTACAATGAGCAGTTCTTC
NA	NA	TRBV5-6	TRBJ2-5	CASSLPTGQETQYF	TGTGCCAGCAGCTTGCCCACAGGTCAAGAGACCCAGTACTTC
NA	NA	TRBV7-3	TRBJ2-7	CASSLTWKADSSYEQYF	TGTGCCAGCAGCTTAACGTGGAAGGCGGATAGCTCCTACGAGCAGTACTTC
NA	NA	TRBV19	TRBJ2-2	CASSLRDGDLGELFF	TGTGCCAGTAGTCTCCGGGACGGCGATCTCGGGGAGCTGTTTTTT
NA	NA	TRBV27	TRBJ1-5	CASSFSAVDQPQHF	TGTGCCAGCAGTTTCTCGGCAGTAGATCAGCCCCAGCATTTT
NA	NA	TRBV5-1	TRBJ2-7	CASSVGPRGEQYF	TGCGCCAGCAGCGTGGGACCTCGAGGGGAGCAGTACTTC
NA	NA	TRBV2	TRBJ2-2	CASSEWNTGELFF	TGTGCCAGCAGTGAATGGAACACCGGGGAGCTGTTTTTT
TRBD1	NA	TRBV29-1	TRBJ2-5	CSAGQGALETQYF	TGCAGCGCGGGACAGGGGGCGCTCGAGACCCAGTACTTC
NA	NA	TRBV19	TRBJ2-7	CASSISESSYEQYF	TGTGCCAGTAGTATCTCCGAGAGCTCCTACGAGCAGTACTTC
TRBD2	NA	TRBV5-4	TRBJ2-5	CASSLGGSLETQYF	TGTGCCAGCAGCTTGGGCGGGAGTCTCGAGACCCAGTACTTC
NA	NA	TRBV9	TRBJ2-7	CASSVGSGVEYEQYF	TGTGCCAGCAGCGTAGGGTCAGGGGTCGAGTACGAGCAGTACTTC
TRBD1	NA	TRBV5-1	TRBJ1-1	CASSLDRGKAEAFF	TGCGCCAGCAGCTTGGACAGGGGAAAGGCTGAAGCTTTCTTT
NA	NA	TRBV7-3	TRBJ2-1	CASSLGLVPLDEQFF	TGTGCCAGCAGCTTAGGGCTGGTCCCATTGGATGAGCAGTTCTTC
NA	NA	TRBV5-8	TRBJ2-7	CASSPLRPSYEQYF	TGTGCCAGCAGCCCCTTACGGCCATCCTACGAGCAGTACTTC
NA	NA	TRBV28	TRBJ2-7	CASRPRGYEQYF	TGTGCCAGCAGACCAAGGGGTTACGAGCAGTACTTC
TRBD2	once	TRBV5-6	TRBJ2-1	CASWASGRGYNEQFF	TGTGCCAGCTGGGCGAGCGGGAGGGGCTACAATGAGCAGTTCTTC
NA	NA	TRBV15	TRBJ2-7	CATSRERETGLNYEQYF	TGTGCCACCAGCAGAGAGCGGGAGACAGGGTTAAACTACGAGCAGTACTTC
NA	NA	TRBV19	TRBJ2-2	CASSTLNTGELFF	TGTGCCAGTAGTACCCTAAACACCGGGGAGCTGTTTTTT
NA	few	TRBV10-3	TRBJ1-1	CAISESVTEQGEAFF	TGTGCCATCAGTGAGTCAGTGACGGAGCAGGGTGAAGCTTTCTTT
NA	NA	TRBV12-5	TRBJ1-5	CASGAGWPSNQPQHF	TGTGCTAGTGGAGCAGGGTGGCCTAGCAATCAGCCCCAGCATTTT
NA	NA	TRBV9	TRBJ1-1	CASSDYRAVGTEAFF	TGTGCCAGCAGCGATTACAGGGCGGTCGGCACTGAAGCTTTCTTT
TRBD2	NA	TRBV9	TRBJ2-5	CASSVGRGVREGQETQYF	TGTGCCAGCAGCGTAGGACGGGGGGTACGGGAGGGCCAAGAGACCCAGTACTTC
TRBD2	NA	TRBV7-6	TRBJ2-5	CASRRLATQETQYF	TGTGCCAGCAGAAGACTAGCGACACAAGAGACCCAGTACTTC
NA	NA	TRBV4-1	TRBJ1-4	CASSPRNGGREKLFF	TGCGCCAGCAGCCCGAGGAACGGGGGGCGCGAAAAACTGTTTTTT
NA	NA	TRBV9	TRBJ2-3	CASSVGGPTDTQYF	TGTGCCAGCAGCGTAGGGGGGCCCACAGATACGCAGTATTTT